The 22 T cell receptor beta chains given below trace back to one sample, sequenced in a study of T cell responses to AZD1222 COVID-19 vaccine. Generated by immunoSEQ multiplex PCR, the TCRdb table keeps only in-frame clones and is missing some. The sample shows 150,000 or so clones, about 90% of them seen only once. The starting material was peripheral blood, obtained 28 days after the second AZD1222 dose. Receptors were obtained from an adult who received the AZD1222 COVID-19 vaccine.

The rearrangement links TRBV5-6 to TRBJ1-3, with D unresolved. CDR3 length: 14 amino acids. The germline CDR1 and CDR2 sequences are SGHDT and YYEEEE. Deletions cut 3 bases from V and 0 bases from J, with 7 bases between. CDR3 residues: CASSYSNSGNTIYF. The DNA for the CDR3 is TGTGCCAGCAGCTACAGTAACTCTGGAAACACCATATATTTT.

The J gene is TRBJ1-1, the V gene TRBV6-1, with TRBD1 identical over 8 bases. CDR1 and CDR2 (germline): MNHNS, SASEGT. J gave up 1 base and V 4 bases, and 11 bases lay outside the gene matches. The CDR3 runs 17 residues. CDR3 sequence: CASSGPRTGSPNTEAFF. DNA of the CDR3: TGTGCCAGCAGTGGACCACGGACAGGGAGTCCGAACACTGAAGCTTTCTTT.

The chain employs TRBV28 and TRBJ1-2, with 7 bases aligning to TRBD1. After removal of 7 bases from V and 3 bases from J, the junction contained 5 bases not matched to a gene. The germline gives CDR1 MDHEN, CDR2 SYDVKM. The CDR3 sequence is 13 residues long. CDR3 amino acids: CASTETGYYGYTF. The CDR3 region has the DNA TGTGCCAGCACAGAGACAGGGTACTATGGCTACACCTTC.

This chain links TRBV4-3 with TRBJ1-1, with D perhaps TRBD1 (5 bases). CDR1 LGHNA and CDR2 YSLEER come from the germline V gene. The CDR3 length is 19 residues. Trimming left V 0 bases short and J 1 base short, with 21 bases between. The CDR3 sequence: CASSQDRGGVGSQNTEAFF. The CDR3 DNA is TGCGCCAGCAGCCAAGATAGGGGAGGCGTCGGCAGTCAGAACACTGAAGCTTTCTTT.

V and J are TRBV28 and TRBJ1-5; unclear D gene. From germline, CDR1 is MDHEN and CDR2 SYDVKM. Trimming pared 3 bases from V and 7 bases from J, leaving 10 bases between. This CDR3 spans 13 amino acids. CDR3 nucleotide sequence: TGTGCCAGCAGTTTCCCCGGCGTCCAGCCCCAGCATTTT. Protein sequence: CASSFPGVQPQHF.

V is TRBV25-1 and J is TRBJ1-2; D unclear. The CDR3 length is 12 residues. Looked up from germline, CDR1 is MGHDK and CDR2 is SYGVNS. The V gene lost 6 bases and the J gene lost 4 bases, with 9 bases spanning the gap. CDR3 sequence (DNA): TGTGCCAGCAGGGGATCCGTCTATGGCTACACCTTC. Its translation is CASRGSVYGYTF.

The chain combines TRBV5-6 with TRBJ1-2, with TRBD1 matching over 8 bases. V dropped 4 bases and J dropped 5; count of bases not matched to a gene: 4. The CDR3 spans 13 residues. Germline V CDR1 and CDR2: SGHDT, YYEEEE. The CDR3 region is CASSPTGVYGYTF. The CDR3 DNA reads TGTGCCAGCAGCCCGACAGGGGTTTATGGCTACACCTTC.

This chain links TRBV5-6 with TRBJ2-3; 10 bases match TRBD2. The germline V gene encodes CDR1 SGHDT and CDR2 YYEEEE. V trimming: 4 bases; J trimming: 2 bases; junction bases outside the gene matches: 16. The CDR3 loop spans 19 amino acids. CDR3 DNA: TGTGCCAGCAGCGGGCGGACTAGCGGTGGAGTTTGGGTCACAGATACGCAGTATTTT. Protein: CASSGRTSGGVWVTDTQYF.

The V gene is TRBV12-3 or TRBV12-4, the J gene TRBJ1-2, with no clear D. V lost 8 bases and J 8 bases, leaving 18 bases between the germline ends. The CDR3 is 13 residues long. In nucleotides, the CDR3 is TGTGCCAGCGGCCCACCCGAGGGATACGGCTACACCTTC. This gives the protein CASGPPEGYGYTF.

The rearrangement uses TRBV6-2 or TRBV6-3 and TRBJ2-1; D not resolved. Germline V gene lookup returns CDR1 MNHEY and CDR2 SVGEGT. CDR3 length: 14 residues. V lost 5 bases and J lost 2, with 10 bases in between. The DNA of the CDR3 is TGTGCCAGCAGTCTCCGAAGGGCCTACAATGAGCAGTTCTTC. Translated, it gives CASSLRRAYNEQFF.

This chain joins TRBV27 and TRBJ2-1; D uncertain. The CDR3 runs 14 residues. V dropped 7 bases and J dropped 6 bases, with 16 bases sitting between them. CDR1 MNHEY and CDR2 SMNVEV come from the germline V gene (reference sequence). The CDR3 nucleotides are TGTGCCAGCATTGCTCCGACTGCTCCCAATGAGCAGTTCTTC. It codes for CASIAPTAPNEQFF.

The chain is built from TRBV18 and TRBJ2-7, with TRBD1 identical over 9 bases. Per the germline V gene, CDR1 is KGHSH and CDR2 is LQKENI. The length of the CDR3 is 15 residues. The J segment lost 4 bases and the V segment lost 4 bases, leaving 8 bases of the junction unmatched. The CDR3 bases are TGTGCCAGCTCACGACCCGGGACAGGGACATACGAGCAGTACTTC. Its translation is CASSRPGTGTYEQYF.

The chain recombines TRBV7-8 with TRBJ2-5; a possible D gene is TRBD1 (5 bases). From germline, CDR1 is SGHVS and CDR2 FQNEAQ. Trimming pared 3 bases from V and 5 bases from J, leaving 13 bases between. CDR3 length: 14 amino acids. Here the CDR3 DNA reads TGTGCCAGCAGCTTCAGGCAGGGTGGTGAGACCCAGTACTTC. Its translation is CASSFRQGGETQYF.

This clone has just a few counts. The chain has TRBV4-2 and TRBJ2-1; 9 positions agree with TRBD2. The germline gives CDR1 LGHNA, CDR2 YNFKEQ. V shed 4 bases, J shed 1 base, and the junction held 2 bases outside the gene matches. The length of the CDR3 is 15 residues. The CDR3 DNA follows: TGTGCCAGCAGCCCCAGCGGGGGGTCCTACAATGAGCAGTTCTTC. It specifies CASSPSGGSYNEQFF.

The chain combines TRBV19 with TRBJ1-1; possibly TRBD1 for D (6 bases). Between the trimmed V and J ends, which lost 10 bases and 0 bases, there was a span of 21 bases. Germline lookup yields CDR1 LNHDA and CDR2 SQIVND (reference sequence). CDR3 length equals 16 residues. In nucleotides, the CDR3 is TGTGCCACGGTGGACGCAAAAAAGGGGGTGAACACTGAAGCTTTCTTT. Its translation is CATVDAKKGVNTEAFF.

The chain employs TRBV7-2 and TRBJ2-5; 8 bases align to TRBD2. The CDR3 covers 15 residues. Germline V gene lookup returns CDR1 SGHTA and CDR2 FQGNSA. V dropped 5 bases and J dropped 5; count of bases not matched to a gene: 10. The CDR3 reads CASSPFAGGGETQYF. For the CDR3, the DNA is TGTGCCAGCAGCCCCTTCGCGGGGGGAGGGGAGACCCAGTACTTC.

The V and J genes are TRBV18 and TRBJ1-5; TRBD1 matches at 11 bases. V gave up 4 bases and J gave up 5 bases; unmatched junction bases: 4. This CDR3 is built from 15 residues. Germline loops: CDR1 KGHSH, CDR2 LQKENI. CDR3 sequence: CASSLGTGGYQPQHF. Written as DNA, the CDR3 is TGTGCCAGCTCACTTGGGACAGGGGGATATCAGCCCCAGCATTTT.

J is TRBJ2-7 and V is TRBV14; tentatively, D is TRBD1 (6 bases). V dropped 1 base and J dropped 2 bases, with 12 bases sitting between them. The CDR3 consists of 15 residues. CDR1 and CDR2 from the germline V gene are SGHDN and FVKESK. CDR3 in amino acids: CASSQVSRGTYEQYF. CDR3 sequence (DNA): TGTGCCAGCAGCCAAGTCTCCAGGGGTACCTACGAGCAGTACTTC.

The genes are TRBV4-1 and TRBJ2-3; D unresolved. Trimming stripped 0 bases from V and 1 base from J, with 8 bases between. The germline gives CDR1 MGHRA, CDR2 YSYEKL. This CDR3 contains 15 residues. Here the CDR3 reads CASSQDLIGTDTQYF. CDR3 DNA: TGCGCCAGCAGCCAAGATCTGATAGGCACAGATACGCAGTATTTT.

V is TRBV2 and J is TRBJ1-5; the D is unclear. Deletions cut 4 bases from V and 2 bases from J, with 21 bases between. The CDR3 is 18 residues long. Per the germline V gene, CDR1 is SNHLY and CDR2 is FYNNEI. CDR3 residues: CASSGKDGFLDRNQPQHF. The DNA for the CDR3 is TGTGCCAGCAGTGGCAAGGACGGATTCTTAGATCGCAATCAGCCCCAGCATTTT.

The chain carries TRBV27 and TRBJ1-2; TRBD1 agrees at 8 bases. Trimming cost V 5 bases and J 5 bases; bases outside gene matches: 7. The CDR3 consists of 14 residues. CDR1 is MNHEY and CDR2 is SMNVEV in the germline V gene (reference sequence). The CDR3 bases are TGTGCCAGCAGTCGGCAGGGGGCTGGTTATGGCTACACCTTC. Protein: CASSRQGAGYGYTF.

This clone was observed once. This chain connects TRBV5-1 to TRBJ1-3; 11 positions agree with TRBD1. The CDR3 has 17 amino acids. Trimming cost V 4 bases and J 0 bases; bases outside gene matches: 6. Germline-derived CDR1 and CDR2 are SGHRS and YFSETQ. The CDR3 is CASSPGTGGNSGNTIYF. The CDR3 nucleotides read TGCGCCAGCAGCCCGGGGACAGGGGGTAACTCTGGAAACACCATATATTTT.